Listed below are T cell receptor beta chains from one sample, sequenced in a study of T cell repertoires in cytomegalovirus infection. Via MiXCR, TCRdb re-called the reads, giving one row per CDR3 protein. The data contain fewer than 350,000 distinct CDR3 sequences, roughly 15% of them singletons. The sequenced sample was PBMCs. These receptor sequences come from a human donor in good health (CMV status not recorded). Some clones in this sample may be carry-over from other donors' samples. Each CDR3 is given with its conserved first and last residue. D genes are given only for firm matches. Some rows mark clone size as missing; the rest say once, few, many or name a class of expanded clone.

cdr3_aa cdr3_nt j_call v_call d_call clone_size
CASSSVVAGNTIYF TGTGCCAGCAGCTCAGTAGTCGCTGGAAACACCATATATTTT TRBJ1-3 TRBV7-2 NA many
CASSGGWTGQETQYF TGTGCCAGCAGTGGTGGATGGACAGGCCAAGAGACCCAGTACTTC TRBJ2-5 TRBV6-1 TRBD1 many
CASSIREGTDTQYF TGTGCCAGTAGTATACGGGAGGGCACAGATACGCAGTATTTT TRBJ2-3 TRBV19 TRBD2 many
CASVAGRTDTQYF TGTGCCAGCGTAGCGGGGAGGACAGATACGCAGTATTTT TRBJ2-3 TRBV19 TRBD2 NA
CASSFLPVPNEQFF TGTGCCAGCAGTTTTCTACCCGTCCCCAATGAGCAGTTCTTC TRBJ2-1 TRBV12-3/TRBV12-4 NA NA
CARSLDYVNEQFF TGTGCCAGGAGTCTGGACTATGTCAATGAGCAGTTCTTC TRBJ2-1 TRBV2 NA NA
CASSLKTGGVSIGYTF TGCGCCAGCAGCCTTAAGACAGGCGGTGTTTCTATTGGCTACACCTTC TRBJ1-2 TRBV4-1 NA few
CASSPSGEAKNIQYF TGTGCCAGCAGTCCATCAGGGGAGGCCAAAAACATTCAGTACTTC TRBJ2-4 TRBV12-3/TRBV12-4 NA few
CASSLISPNTEAFF TGTGCCAGCAGTTTAATTTCCCCGAACACTGAAGCTTTCTTT TRBJ1-1 TRBV28 NA many
CSAGPPGGTTDTQYF TGCAGTGCTGGACCCCCCGGGGGAACCACAGATACGCAGTATTTT TRBJ2-3 TRBV20-1 NA few
CASSFPRQAEYTF TGTGCCAGCAGCTTCCCCAGACAGGCGGAGTACACCTTC TRBJ1-2 TRBV7-2 NA many
CASSYPPTGDYEQYF TGTGCCAGCAGTTACCCACCGACAGGGGACTACGAGCAGTACTTC TRBJ2-7 TRBV6-6 TRBD1 once
CAIGRTDNSPLHF TGTGCCATCGGAAGGACAGATAATTCACCCCTCCACTTT TRBJ1-6 TRBV10-3 NA many
CASSPRVREGTDTQYF TGTGCCAGCAGCCCCCGCGTGAGGGAAGGCACAGATACGCAGTATTTT TRBJ2-3 TRBV7-9 NA many
CASSLVGLGETQYF TGTGCCAGCAGTTTAGTAGGCTTGGGGGAGACCCAGTACTTC TRBJ2-5 TRBV12-3/TRBV12-4 NA many
CASSVGPAGGLGKNIQYF TGTGCCAGCAGCGTAGGCCCAGCGGGGGGCCTGGGAAAAAACATTCAGTACTTC TRBJ2-4 TRBV9 TRBD2 NA
CASSLLGAGNHNEQFF TGTGCCAGCAGCTTATTGGGGGCGGGGAATCACAATGAGCAGTTCTTC TRBJ2-1 TRBV11-2 NA few